The 29 T cell receptor beta chains in this list originate from one sample, sequenced in a study of T cell clones after liver transplantation. No antigen has been identified for these receptors. Some clones are missing from TCRdb's copy, which holds only in-frame ones; the method was immunoSEQ multiplex PCR. Seen here are approximately 6,300 clones, approximately 30% observed once, and the top ten hold less than 20%. Alloreactive TCRbeta sequences came from sequencing proliferating CFSE-low cells in the MLR. Sequenced input: CD4+ T cells from cultured PBMCs. The origin of the receptors is a human patient who received a liver transplant. Some of the T cells might come from the graft donor.

A few counts support this clone. The CDR3 reads CASSLGGISGYTF. DNA for the CDR3: TGTGCCAGCAGCTTAGGTGGGATAAGCGGCTACACCTTC. V usage is TRBV13 and J usage is TRBJ1-2; D remains unclear. V lost 0 bases, J lost 8 bases, and 10 bases lay in between. From germline, CDR1 is PRHDT and CDR2 FYEKMQ (reference sequence). CDR3 length: 13 amino acids.

The chain combines TRBV11-3 with TRBJ1-6; D is undetermined. CDR1 SGHNT and CDR2 YENEEA come from the germline V gene. Between the trimmed V and J ends, which lost 0 bases and 10 bases, there was a span of 13 bases. This CDR3 comprises 15 residues. This CDR3 is CASSLEGRSNSPLHF. In DNA, the CDR3 is TGTGCCAGCAGCTTAGAGGGGAGGTCGAACTCACCCCTCCACTTT.

The chain couples TRBV2 to TRBJ1-6; perhaps TRBD1 as D (6 bases). Trimming took off 6 bases at V and 4 bases at J, with 10 bases between the two ends. Germline CDR1 and CDR2: SNHLY and FYNNEI. CDR3 length: 14 residues. DNA of the CDR3: TGTGCCAGCAGGAGTACAGGGTATAATTCACCCCTCCACTTT. Translated, it gives CASRSTGYNSPLHF.

V usage is TRBV7-2 and J usage is TRBJ1-2; D is uncertain. CDR1 SGHTA and CDR2 FQGNSA come from the germline V gene. CDR3 length equals 13 residues. V dropped 6 bases and J dropped 7 bases, with 15 bases sitting between them. In DNA, the CDR3 is TGTGCCAGCAGACCAGACCTCCGGGCTGGCTACACCTTC. Translation gives CASRPDLRAGYTF.

This clone appeared a few times. The chain has TRBV6-9 and TRBJ2-3; no firm D call. There are 11 residues in the CDR3. Germline V gene sequence: CDR1 MNHGY, CDR2 SVAAGI. V was clipped by 5 bases and J by 4 bases, with 4 bases between them. This CDR3 is CASSRADTQYF. The CDR3, as DNA: TGTGCCAGCAGTCGAGCAGATACGCAGTATTTT.

Judged by abundance, this clone is medium-sized. The rearrangement links TRBV5-8 to TRBJ2-1; 7 positions match TRBD2. Germline assignment: CDR1 SGHTS and CDR2 YDEGEE. The junction had 10 bases not matched to a gene; V was cut back by 3 bases and J by 4 bases. The CDR3 contains 16 residues. CDR3 protein: CASSSFAGAIYNEQFF. The CDR3 nucleotides read TGTGCCAGCAGCTCCTTTGCGGGAGCAATATACAATGAGCAGTTCTTC.

The chain links TRBV6-4 to TRBJ1-1, with D hard to call. This CDR3 has 14 residues. Germline CDR1 reads MRHNA; CDR2 reads SNTAGT. The V and J ends lost 5 bases and 8 bases respectively, with 18 bases between them. The CDR3 nucleotides are TGTGCCAGCAGTTCTGCATCCTCTTGGACCGAAGCTTTCTTT. This sequence encodes CASSSASSWTEAFF.

The chain uses TRBV6-1 and TRBJ1-2, with no clear D. Germline-derived CDR1 and CDR2 are MNHNS and SASEGT. This CDR3 is built from 15 residues. The V and J ends lost 0 bases and 2 bases respectively, with 10 bases between them. CDR3 amino acids: CASSEALGVNYGYTF. The CDR3 coding sequence is TGTGCCAGCAGTGAAGCGCTTGGGGTGAACTATGGCTACACCTTC.

This clone has just a few counts. The V call is TRBV7-7, the J call TRBJ1-5, with TRBD1 matching over 10 bases. This CDR3 is built from 19 residues. Germline CDR1 reads SSHAT; CDR2 reads FNYEAQ (reference sequence). The trim removed 2 bases at V and 0 bases at J, leaving 10 bases unmatched. The CDR3 here is CASSLPRDRGVHSNQPQHF. The CDR3 DNA reads TGTGCCAGCAGCTTACCCCGGGACAGGGGAGTACATAGCAATCAGCCCCAGCATTTT.

The gene calls are TRBV5-1 and TRBJ1-4, with D maybe TRBD1 (6 bases). CDR3 length: 13 residues. Trimming shortened V by 2 bases and J by 7 bases, and 9 bases separated the two germline ends. The germline gives CDR1 SGHRS, CDR2 YFSETQ. CDR3 amino acids: CASSFRGGEKLFF. The CDR3 DNA follows: TGCGCCAGCAGCTTCAGGGGAGGTGAAAAACTGTTTTTT.

This clone was counted between two and nine times. The chain is built from TRBV19 and TRBJ1-1; the match to TRBD1 covers 10 bases. Per the germline V gene, CDR1 is LNHDA and CDR2 is SQIVND (reference sequence). CDR3 size: 14 residues. The trim removed 5 bases at V and 6 bases at J, leaving 6 bases unmatched. In DNA form, the CDR3 reads TGTGCCAGTAGTGCGGGACAGGGGTGGGCTGAAGCTTTCTTT. Amino acids: CASSAGQGWAEAFF.

This clone was counted between two and nine times. The CDR3 loop reads CASSLGNSYNEQFF. CDR3 in DNA: TGTGCCAGCAGCTTAGGGAACTCCTACAATGAGCAGTTCTTC. V gene TRBV7-2 combines with J gene TRBJ2-1; no clear D gene. Germline CDR1 is SGHTA and CDR2 is FQGNSA. Trimming cost V 1 base and J 0 bases, with 4 bases left between them. The CDR3 length is 14 residues.

This clone has a handful of counts. The chain uses TRBV7-9 and TRBJ1-4; no clear D. Germline V lookup: CDR1 SEHNR, CDR2 FQNEAQ (reference sequence). With 5 bases removed from V and 2 bases from J, the gap between germline ends came to 18 bases. The CDR3 is 17 residues long. CDR3: CASSHPRGGPTNEKLFF. In DNA, the CDR3 is TGTGCCAGCAGCCACCCGCGCGGAGGCCCGACTAATGAAAAACTGTTTTTT.

This clone appeared a few times. The CDR3 DNA reads TGTGCCTGGAGTGCAAGTAACAGCTCACCCCTCCACTTT. This encodes CAWSASNSSPLHF. The rearrangement links TRBV30 to TRBJ1-6; no clear D. Germline V gene sequence: CDR1 GTSNPN, CDR2 SVGIG (reference sequence). There are 13 residues in the CDR3. V lost 1 base, J lost 10 bases, and 11 bases lay in between.

The chain carries TRBV15 and TRBJ1-2; D is perhaps TRBD1 (6 bases). The CDR3 extends over 17 amino acids. Germline values: CDR1 LNHNV, CDR2 YYDKDF (reference sequence). Trimming removed 4 bases from V and 7 bases from J, with 25 bases in between. The CDR3 region has the DNA TGTGCCACCAGCAAGGACACGGGGGGGGCGGGTCTTCGTGGCTACACCTTC. It codes for CATSKDTGGAGLRGYTF.

This clone was seen only a few times. J is TRBJ2-7 and V is TRBV11-3; D not resolved. CDR1 SGHNT and CDR2 YENEEA come from the germline V gene. This CDR3 is built from 14 residues. The ends were cut back, 2 bases at V and 1 base at J, with 9 bases in the middle. The CDR3 spells CASSLIPGSYEQYF. For the CDR3, the DNA is TGTGCCAGCAGCTTAATTCCAGGTTCCTACGAGCAGTACTTC.

This clone has just one count. The chain is built from TRBV6-5 and TRBJ1-2; D remains unclear. The CDR3 contains 15 residues. Germline V CDR1 and CDR2: MNHEY, SVGAGI. V lost 6 bases and J lost 1, with 15 bases in between. The CDR3 nucleotides read TGTGCCAGCAGACCCGGGCCGCTCCTTAACTATGGCTACACCTTC. Translating gives CASRPGPLLNYGYTF.

The sample holds a few counts of this clone. The gene calls are TRBV6-1 and TRBJ2-5; 7 bases agree with TRBD2. Germline loops: CDR1 MNHNS, CDR2 SASEGT. The CDR3 is 13 amino acids. V shed 5 bases, J shed 5 bases, and the junction held 5 bases outside the gene matches. This CDR3 is CASSTLARETQYF. CDR3 DNA: TGTGCCAGCAGTACACTAGCGAGGGAGACCCAGTACTTC.

Comment on this clone: One junction end does not reproduce the germline sequence, and a read error may be involved. The V call is TRBV5-3, the J call TRBJ2-5, with 7 bases identical to TRBD1. TRBV5-3 is placed among ORFs of uncertain function. This CDR3 comprises 13 residues. Here the CDR3 reads CASSFTGEETQYF. CDR3 nucleotides: TGTGCCAGCAGCTTTACAGGGGAAGAGACCCAGTACTTC.

There are a few counts of this clone. This chain connects TRBV20-1 to TRBJ2-7; no firm D call. Germline CDR1 is DFQATT and CDR2 is SNEGSKA (reference sequence). V lost 6 bases, J lost 7 bases, and 13 bases lay in between. The CDR3 consists of 11 residues. CDR3 amino acids: CSAPSGGEQYV. The CDR3 nucleotides are TGCAGTGCCCCCTCGGGTGGGGAGCAGTACGTC.

CDR3 nucleotides: TGTGCCAGCAGAGAGACAGGGGCGGGGCAGCCCCAGCATTTT. Protein: CASRETGAGQPQHF. The chain is built from TRBV6-1 and TRBJ1-5; 8 positions agree with TRBD1. Unmatched junction bases numbered 8, after V lost 6 bases and J lost 7 bases. The CDR3 covers 14 residues. Germline V lookup: CDR1 MNHNS, CDR2 SASEGT.

V usage is TRBV11-3 and J usage is TRBJ2-7; 9 bases match TRBD1. The ends lost 1 base at V and 3 bases at J; junction bases unmatched: 4. CDR1 SGHNT and CDR2 YENEEA come from the germline V gene. The CDR3 runs to 15 residues. The CDR3 spells CASSLGATGGYEQYF. The DNA of the CDR3 is TGTGCCAGCAGCTTAGGGGCGACAGGGGGCTACGAGCAGTACTTC.

The chain couples TRBV19 to TRBJ1-2, with D unclear. V lost 3 bases to trimming and J lost 4 bases, with 12 bases between them. The CDR3 is made up of 14 amino acids. CDR1 and CDR2 (germline): LNHDA, SQIVND (reference sequence). This chain's CDR3 is CASSIQAGGYGYTF. The CDR3 nucleotides read TGTGCCAGTAGTATTCAAGCAGGAGGCTATGGCTACACCTTC.

The chain has TRBV10-1 and TRBJ2-5, with D perhaps matching TRBD1 (5 bases). From germline, CDR1 is WNHNN and CDR2 SYGVQD (reference sequence). The CDR3 loop spans 13 amino acids. V lost 2 bases to trimming and J lost 7 bases, with 11 bases between them. CDR3 DNA: TGCGCCAGCAGTGAGATGGTCCAGGGGACCCAGTACTTC. Encoded protein: CASSEMVQGTQYF.

The V gene is TRBV18, the J gene TRBJ2-5, with 7 bases fitting TRBD1. CDR1 and CDR2 from the germline V gene are KGHSH and LQKENI. Trimming removed 4 bases from V and 5 bases from J; junction bases left unmatched: 4. This CDR3 contains 13 residues. As DNA, the CDR3 is TGTGCCAGCTCACAACTAGGGGGCGAGACCCAGTACTTC. It encodes CASSQLGGETQYF.

V usage is TRBV5-1 and J usage is TRBJ2-1, with a possible D match to TRBD2 (5 bases). V lost 0 bases, J lost 10 bases, and 11 bases lay in between. CDR3 length: 13 residues. CDR1 is SGHRS and CDR2 is YFSETQ in the germline V gene. CDR3 region: CASSLAPTNEQFF. The CDR3 coding sequence is TGCGCCAGCAGCTTGGCCCCGACTAACGAGCAGTTCTTC.

The chain combines TRBV7-6 with TRBJ2-3; 16 nucleotides match TRBD2. This CDR3 has 18 residues. The V and J ends lost 4 bases and 2 bases, in that order; junction bases with no gene match: 6. Per the germline V gene, CDR1 is SGHVS and CDR2 is FNYEAQ. The CDR3 nucleotides are TGTGCCAGCAGCTACACCGGGACTAGCGGGGGGGCCACAGATACGCAGTATTTT. As protein: CASSYTGTSGGATDTQYF. Supplemented by reference TRBV7-6 and TRBJ2-3, the full variable domain reads GAGVSQSPRYKVTKRGQDVALRCDPISGHVSLYWYRQALGQGPEFLTYFNYEAQQDKSGLPNDRFSAERPEGSISTLTIQRTEQRDSAMYRCASSYTGTSGGATDTQYFGPGTRLTVL.

Concerning this clone: The identical CDR3 is also encoded by other nucleotide sequences in the sample. V is TRBV28 and J is TRBJ2-5, with 9 bases aligning to TRBD2. Germline CDR1 MDHEN, CDR2 SYDVKM. With 3 bases clipped from V and 4 bases from J, the junction kept 12 bases outside the gene matches. The CDR3 runs to 17 residues. In nucleotides, the CDR3 is TGTGCCAGCAGTTTCGGCGGGGGGGCGGGTGTCCGAGAGACCCAGTACTTC. Translation: CASSFGGGAGVRETQYF. Using reference TRBV28 and TRBJ2-5 for the parts outside the CDR3, the full variable domain is DVKVTQSSRYLVKRTGEKVFLECVQDMDHENMFWYRQDPGLGLRLIYFSYDVKMKEKGDIPEGYSVSREKKERFSLILESASTNQTSMYLCASSFGGGAGVRETQYFGPGTRLLVL.

The gene calls are TRBV21-1 and TRBJ2-6; TRBD2, the table's D call, lacks a check against the DNA. TRBV21-1 has pseudogene status. The CDR3 sequence is 18 residues long. The CDR3 reads CASSVGLATTKAGQRLTF. The CDR3, as DNA: TGTGCCAGCAGCGTTGGTCTAGCTACAACAAAGGCGGGCCAACGTCTGACTTTC.